This T cell receptor (beta chain) appears in the sequencing data of a study of shared clonotypes between healthy human individuals. On the study more broadly: Donors, aged 18 to 49, were two women and a few men.

Sequencing was performed with immunoSEQ multiplex PCR; in TCRdb, only in-frame clones are kept and a portion is missing. This sample has approximately 500,000 clones, with 60% to 80% found just once. This CDR3 spans 15 amino acids. Losses at the gene ends were 2 bases for V and 1 base for J; bases not matched to a gene: 4. Germline loops: CDR1 MDHEN, CDR2 SYDVKM. This clone has only a few counts. Sequenced material: PBMCs. The V gene is TRBV28, the J gene TRBJ1-1, with 7 bases identical to TRBD1. The clonotype was recovered from a woman aged 40 to 49 in good health. Some clones in this sample may be carry-over from other donors' samples. DNA of the CDR3: TGTGCCAGCAGTTTAAGTAAGGGGGCGAACACTGAAGCTTTCTTT. It yields the protein CASSLSKGANTEAFF.